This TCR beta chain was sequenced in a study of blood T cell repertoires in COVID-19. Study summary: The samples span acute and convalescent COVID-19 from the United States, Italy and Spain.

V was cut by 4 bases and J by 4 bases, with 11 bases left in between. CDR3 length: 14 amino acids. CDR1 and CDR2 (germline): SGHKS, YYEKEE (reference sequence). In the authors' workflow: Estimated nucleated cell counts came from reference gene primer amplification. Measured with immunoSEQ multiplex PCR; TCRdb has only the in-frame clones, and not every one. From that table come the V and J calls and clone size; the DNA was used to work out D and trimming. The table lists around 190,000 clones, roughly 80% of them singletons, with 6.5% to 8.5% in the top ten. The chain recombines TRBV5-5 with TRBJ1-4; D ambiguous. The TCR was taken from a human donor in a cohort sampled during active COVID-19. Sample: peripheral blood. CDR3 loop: CASSPISDNEKLFF. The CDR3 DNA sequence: TGTGCCAGCAGCCCTATATCTGATAATGAAAAACTGTTTTTT.